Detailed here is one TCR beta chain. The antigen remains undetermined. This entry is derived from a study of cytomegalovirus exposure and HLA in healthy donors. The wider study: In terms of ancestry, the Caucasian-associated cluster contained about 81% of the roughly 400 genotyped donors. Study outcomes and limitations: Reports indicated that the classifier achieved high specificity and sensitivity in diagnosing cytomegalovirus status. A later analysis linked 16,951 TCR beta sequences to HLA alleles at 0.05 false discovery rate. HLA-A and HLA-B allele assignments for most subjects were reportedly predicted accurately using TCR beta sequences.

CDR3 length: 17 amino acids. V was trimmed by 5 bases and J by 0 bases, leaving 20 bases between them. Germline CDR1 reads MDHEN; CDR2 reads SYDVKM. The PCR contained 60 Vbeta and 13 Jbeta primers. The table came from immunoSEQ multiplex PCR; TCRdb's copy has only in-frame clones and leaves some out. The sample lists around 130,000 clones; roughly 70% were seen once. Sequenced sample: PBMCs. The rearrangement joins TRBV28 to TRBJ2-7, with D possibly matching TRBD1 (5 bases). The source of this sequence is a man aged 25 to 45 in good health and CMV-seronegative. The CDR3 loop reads CASSPIQHKGPSYEQYF. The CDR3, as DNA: TGTGCCAGCAGTCCGATCCAACACAAGGGGCCCTCCTACGAGCAGTACTTC. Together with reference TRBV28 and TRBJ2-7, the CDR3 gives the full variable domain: DVKVTQSSRYLVKRTGEKVFLECVQDMDHENMFWYRQDPGLGLRLIYFSYDVKMKEKGDIPEGYSVSREKKERFSLILESASTNQTSMYLCASSPIQHKGPSYEQYFGPGTRLTVT.